The next 6 T cell receptor beta chains were all read from a single sample in a study of CD8 T cells in ankylosing spondylitis. TCRdb reprocessed the 5' RACE reads via MiXCR and lists one record per CDR3 protein. The repertoire consists of around 300,000 distinct CDR3 sequences, with roughly 10% occurring once and the leading ten covering 9.1%. Sequenced: blood, either unsorted or a sorted T cell fraction (not recorded which). The receptor set was obtained from a female donor with ankylosing spondylitis or in good health (not recorded which).

In its sample, this clonotype was seen many times. The genes are TRBV20-1 and TRBJ1-2; no firm D call. The CDR3 has 11 residues. Germline V gives CDR1 DFQATT, CDR2 SNEGSKA (reference sequence). Trimming took 8 bases from V and 4 from J, leaving 11 bases between them. CDR3 sequence reads: CSTLGAYGYTF. CDR3 DNA sequence: TGCAGTACCCTTGGAGCCTATGGCTACACCTTC.

The J gene is TRBJ2-1, the V gene TRBV6-4; 7 bases are a match to TRBD1. The J segment lost 7 bases and the V segment lost 9 bases, leaving 12 bases of the junction unmatched. This CDR3 region has 14 residues. Germline V gives CDR1 MRHNA, CDR2 SNTAGT. The DNA for the CDR3 is TGTGCCAGTAGGGAGACAGGGAGTAGGAATGAGCAGTTCTTC. Protein: CASRETGSRNEQFF.

There are many counts of this clonotype. The J gene is TRBJ2-1, the V gene TRBV11-2; the match to TRBD1 covers 7 bases. J lost 1 base, V lost 7 bases, and 4 bases had no gene match. The CDR3 sequence is 14 residues long. Germline V lookup: CDR1 SGHAT, CDR2 FQNNGV. CDR3 residues: CASTDRVSYNEQFF. The CDR3 DNA reads as TGTGCCAGCACTGACAGGGTGTCCTACAATGAGCAGTTCTTC.

The sample holds many counts of this clonotype. The chain joins TRBV3-1 to TRBJ2-7; 8 nucleotides agree with TRBD1. V was clipped by 5 bases and J by 6 bases; unmatched bases: 9. The CDR3 has 14 residues. Germline CDR1 and CDR2: LGHDT and YNNKEL (reference sequence). The CDR3 reads CASSIGQGGREQYF. CDR3 coding DNA: TGTGCCAGCAGCATAGGACAGGGCGGGCGCGAGCAGTACTTC.

This clonotype was seen a handful of times. This chain joins TRBV7-8 and TRBJ1-1, with TRBD1 as a possible D gene (6 bases). The germline gives CDR1 SGHVS, CDR2 FQNEAQ. V shed 5 bases and J shed 11 bases, with 21 bases lying between them. This CDR3 region has 14 residues. The DNA for the CDR3 is TGTGCCAGCAGCCCCGGTCCTGCCCAGGGGCTCGCTTTCTTT. Translated, it gives CASSPGPAQGLAFF.

This clonotype was picked up many times. The V and J genes are TRBV5-1 and TRBJ2-2; 7 bases line up with TRBD1. Germline V gene sequence: CDR1 SGHRS, CDR2 YFSETQ. This CDR3 spans 15 amino acids. The junction had 3 bases not matched to a gene; V was cut back by 3 bases and J by 1 base. The CDR3 DNA reads TGCGCCAGCAGCTCACGGACAGGGAACACCGGGGAGCTGTTTTTT. It specifies CASSSRTGNTGELFF.